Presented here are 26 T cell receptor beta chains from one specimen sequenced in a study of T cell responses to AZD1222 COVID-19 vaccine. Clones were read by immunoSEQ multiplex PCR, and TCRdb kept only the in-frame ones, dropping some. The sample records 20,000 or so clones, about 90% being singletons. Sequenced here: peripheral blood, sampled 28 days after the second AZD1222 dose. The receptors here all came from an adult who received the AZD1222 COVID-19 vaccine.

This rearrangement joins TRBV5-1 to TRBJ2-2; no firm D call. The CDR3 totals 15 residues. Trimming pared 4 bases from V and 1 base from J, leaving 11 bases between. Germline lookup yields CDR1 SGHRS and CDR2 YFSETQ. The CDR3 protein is CASSPAPGNTGELFF. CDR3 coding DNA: TGCGCCAGCAGCCCGGCCCCGGGGAACACCGGGGAGCTGTTTTTT.

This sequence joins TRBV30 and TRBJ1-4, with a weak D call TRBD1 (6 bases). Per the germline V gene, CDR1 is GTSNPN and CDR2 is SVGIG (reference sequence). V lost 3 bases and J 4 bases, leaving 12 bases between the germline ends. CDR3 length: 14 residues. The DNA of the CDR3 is TGTGCCTGGAGCAACGGACAGCTTAATGAAAAACTGTTTTTT. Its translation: CAWSNGQLNEKLFF. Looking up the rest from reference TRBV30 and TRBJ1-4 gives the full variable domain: SQTIHQWPATLVQPVGSPLSLECTVEGTSNPNLYWYRQAAGRGLQLLFYSVGIGQISSEVPQNLSASRPQDRQFILSSKKLLLSDSGFYLCAWSNGQLNEKLFFGSGTQLSVL.

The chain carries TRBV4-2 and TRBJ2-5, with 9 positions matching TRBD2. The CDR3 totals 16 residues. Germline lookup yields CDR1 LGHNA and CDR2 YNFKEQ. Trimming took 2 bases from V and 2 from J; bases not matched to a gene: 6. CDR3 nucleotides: TGTGCCAGCAGCCAACAGACTAGCGGCACTCAAGAGACCCAGTACTTC. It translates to CASSQQTSGTQETQYF.

The CDR3 sequence is CASSDPGQGSISSPLHF. CDR3 DNA: TGCGCCAGCAGCGACCCAGGACAGGGGAGTATCTCTTCACCCCTCCACTTT. This chain links TRBV5-1 with TRBJ1-6; 9 positions match TRBD1. The CDR3 spans 17 residues. Trimming removed 4 bases from V and 9 bases from J; junction bases left unmatched: 14. The germline gives CDR1 SGHRS, CDR2 YFSETQ.

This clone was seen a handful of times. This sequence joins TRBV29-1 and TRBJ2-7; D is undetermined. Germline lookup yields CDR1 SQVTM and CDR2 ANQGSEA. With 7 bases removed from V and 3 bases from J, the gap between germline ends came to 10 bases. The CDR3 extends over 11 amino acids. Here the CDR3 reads CSAKTSYEQYF. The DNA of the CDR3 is TGCAGCGCTAAAACCAGCTACGAGCAGTACTTC.

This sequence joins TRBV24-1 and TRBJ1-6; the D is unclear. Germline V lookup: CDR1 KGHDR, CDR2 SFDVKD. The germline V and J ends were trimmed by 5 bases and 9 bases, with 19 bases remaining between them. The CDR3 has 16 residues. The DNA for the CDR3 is TGTGCCACCAGTGTGTCACCACGCCGCCGTGGTTCACCCCTCCACTTT. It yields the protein CATSVSPRRRGSPLHF.

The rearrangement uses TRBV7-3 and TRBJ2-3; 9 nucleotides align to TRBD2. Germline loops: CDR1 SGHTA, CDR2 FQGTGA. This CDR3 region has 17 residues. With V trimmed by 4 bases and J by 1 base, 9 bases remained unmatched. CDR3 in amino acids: CASSSGTSWAGTDTQYF. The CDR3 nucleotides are TGTGCCAGCAGCTCAGGGACTAGCTGGGCCGGCACAGATACGCAGTATTTT. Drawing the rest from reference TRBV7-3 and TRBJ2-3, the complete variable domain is GAGVSQTPSNKVTEKGKYVELRCDPISGHTALYWYRQSLGQGPEFLIYFQGTGAADDSGLPNDRFFAVRPEGSVSTLKIQRTERGDSAVYLCASSSGTSWAGTDTQYFGPGTRLTVL.

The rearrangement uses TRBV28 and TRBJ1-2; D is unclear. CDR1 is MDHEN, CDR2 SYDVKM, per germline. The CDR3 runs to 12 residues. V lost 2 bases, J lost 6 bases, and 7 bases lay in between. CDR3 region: CASSLAKDGYTF. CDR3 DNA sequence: TGTGCCAGCAGTTTAGCTAAGGATGGCTACACCTTC.

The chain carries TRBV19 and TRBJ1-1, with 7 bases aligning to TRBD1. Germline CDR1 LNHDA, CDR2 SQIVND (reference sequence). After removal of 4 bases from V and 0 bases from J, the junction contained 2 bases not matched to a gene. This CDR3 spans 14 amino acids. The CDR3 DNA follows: TGTGCCAGTAGTAGAGACAGGGTGAACACTGAAGCTTTCTTT. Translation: CASSRDRVNTEAFF.

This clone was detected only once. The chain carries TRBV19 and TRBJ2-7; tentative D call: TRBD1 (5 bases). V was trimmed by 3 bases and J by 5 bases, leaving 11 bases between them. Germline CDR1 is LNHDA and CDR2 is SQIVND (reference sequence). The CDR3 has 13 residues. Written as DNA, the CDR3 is TGTGCCAGTAGTATGGGGCTAGAGAACGAGCAGTACTTC. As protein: CASSMGLENEQYF.

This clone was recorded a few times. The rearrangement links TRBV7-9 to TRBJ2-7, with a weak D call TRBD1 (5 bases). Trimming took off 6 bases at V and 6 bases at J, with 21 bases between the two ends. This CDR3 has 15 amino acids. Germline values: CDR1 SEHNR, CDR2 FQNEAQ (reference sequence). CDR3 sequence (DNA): TGTGCCAGCAGAGGGGAAACAGGTTCTGAAGGCGAGCAGTACGTC. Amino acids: CASRGETGSEGEQYV.

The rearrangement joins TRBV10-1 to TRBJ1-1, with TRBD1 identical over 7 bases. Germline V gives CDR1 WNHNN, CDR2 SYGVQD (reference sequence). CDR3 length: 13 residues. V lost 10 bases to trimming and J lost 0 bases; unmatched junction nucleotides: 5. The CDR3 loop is CATRDSVNTEAFF. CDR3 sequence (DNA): TGCGCCACCCGGGACAGTGTGAACACTGAAGCTTTCTTT.

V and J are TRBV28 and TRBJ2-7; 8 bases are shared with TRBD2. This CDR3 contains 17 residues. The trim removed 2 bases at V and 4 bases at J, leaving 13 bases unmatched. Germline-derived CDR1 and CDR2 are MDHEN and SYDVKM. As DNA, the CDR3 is TGTGCCAGCAGTTTACCAACCTGGGGTAGCGGGAATTACGAGCAGTACTTC. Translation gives CASSLPTWGSGNYEQYF.

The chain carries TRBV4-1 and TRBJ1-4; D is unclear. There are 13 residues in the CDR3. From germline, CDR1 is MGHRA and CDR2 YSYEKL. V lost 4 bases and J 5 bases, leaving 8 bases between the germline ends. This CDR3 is CASSRRPNEKLFF. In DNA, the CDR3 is TGCGCCAGCAGCCGCCGGCCGAATGAAAAACTGTTTTTT.

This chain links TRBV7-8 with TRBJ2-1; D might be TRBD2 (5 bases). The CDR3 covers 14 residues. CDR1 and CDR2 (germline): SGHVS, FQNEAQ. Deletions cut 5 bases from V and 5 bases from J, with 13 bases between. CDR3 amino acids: CASSSAGANNEQFF. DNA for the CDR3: TGTGCCAGCAGCAGCGCGGGCGCCAACAATGAGCAGTTCTTC.

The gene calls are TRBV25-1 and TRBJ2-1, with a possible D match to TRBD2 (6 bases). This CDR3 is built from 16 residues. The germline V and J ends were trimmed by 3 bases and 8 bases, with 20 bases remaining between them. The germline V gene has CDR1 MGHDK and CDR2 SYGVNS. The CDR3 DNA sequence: TGTGCCAGCAGTGATTACGATTCGGAGGGTTGGGATGAGCAGTTCTTC. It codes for CASSDYDSEGWDEQFF.

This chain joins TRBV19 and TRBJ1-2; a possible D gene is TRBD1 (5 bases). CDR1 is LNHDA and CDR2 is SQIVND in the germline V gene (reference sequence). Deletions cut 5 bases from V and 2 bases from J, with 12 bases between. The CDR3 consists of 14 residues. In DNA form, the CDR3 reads TGTGCCAGTAGTGCCGGCAGGGAAAACTATGGCTACACCTTC. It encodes CASSAGRENYGYTF. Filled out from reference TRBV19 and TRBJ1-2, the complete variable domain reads DGGITQSPKYLFRKEGQNVTLSCEQNLNHDAMYWYRQDPGQGLRLIYYSQIVNDFQKGDIAEGYSVSREKKESFPLTVTSAQKNPTAFYLCASSAGRENYGYTFGSGTRLTVV.

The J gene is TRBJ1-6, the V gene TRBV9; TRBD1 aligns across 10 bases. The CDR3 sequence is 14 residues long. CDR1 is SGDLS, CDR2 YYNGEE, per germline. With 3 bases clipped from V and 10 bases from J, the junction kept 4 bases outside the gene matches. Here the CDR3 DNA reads TGTGCCAGCAGCGGACAGGGGGCCAGATCACCCCTCCACTTT. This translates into CASSGQGARSPLHF.

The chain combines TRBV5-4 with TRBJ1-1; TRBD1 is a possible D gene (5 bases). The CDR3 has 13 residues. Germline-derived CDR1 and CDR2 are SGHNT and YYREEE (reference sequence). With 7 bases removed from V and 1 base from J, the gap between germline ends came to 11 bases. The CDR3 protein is CASWGRPNTEAFF. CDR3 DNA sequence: TGTGCCAGCTGGGGACGCCCGAACACTGAAGCTTTCTTT.

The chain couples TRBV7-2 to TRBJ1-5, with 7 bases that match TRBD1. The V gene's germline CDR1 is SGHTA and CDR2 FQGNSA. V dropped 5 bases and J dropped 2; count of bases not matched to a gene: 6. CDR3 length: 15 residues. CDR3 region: CASSPDRRRNQPQHF. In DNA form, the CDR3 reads TGTGCCAGCAGCCCGGACAGGCGCCGCAATCAGCCCCAGCATTTT.

The CDR3 spells CASSQARGGTGELFF. CDR3 bases: TGTGCCAGCAGCCAAGCCAGGGGAGGCACCGGGGAGCTGTTTTTT. The V and J genes are TRBV3-1 (or the pseudogene TRBV3-2) and TRBJ2-2; D is possibly TRBD1 or TRBD2 (6 bases each). The V gene's germline CDR1 is LGHDT and CDR2 YNNKEL (reference sequence). The CDR3 is made up of 15 amino acids. Trimming stripped 1 base from V and 4 bases from J, with 10 bases between.

The CDR3 DNA is TGTGCCAGCAGCCCTAGGGTCGCGGGAGACACCGGGGAGCTGTTTTTT. Translating gives CASSPRVAGDTGELFF. The chain carries TRBV11-2 and TRBJ2-2; 7 nucleotides match TRBD2. This CDR3 spans 16 amino acids. Germline V CDR1 and CDR2: SGHAT, FQNNGV. The V gene end was trimmed by 5 bases and the J gene end by 3 bases; junction bases not matched to a gene: 9.

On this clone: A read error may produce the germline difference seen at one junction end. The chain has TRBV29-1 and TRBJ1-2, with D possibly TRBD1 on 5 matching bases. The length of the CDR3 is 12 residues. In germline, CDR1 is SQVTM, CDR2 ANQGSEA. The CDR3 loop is CSLEGGAGGYTF. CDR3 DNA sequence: TGCAGCCTTGAAGGAGGGGCAGGGGGCTACACCTTC. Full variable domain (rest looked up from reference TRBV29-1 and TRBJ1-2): SAVISQKPSRDICQRGTSLTIQCQVDSQVTMMFWYRQQPGQSLTLIATANQGSEATYESGFVIDKFPISRPNLTFSTLTVSNMSPEDSSIYLCSLEGGAGGYTFGSGTRLTVV.

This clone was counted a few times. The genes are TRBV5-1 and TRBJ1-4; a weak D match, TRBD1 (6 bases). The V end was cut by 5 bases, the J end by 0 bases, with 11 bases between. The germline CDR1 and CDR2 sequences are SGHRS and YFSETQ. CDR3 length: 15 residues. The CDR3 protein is CASSSTGSTNEKLFF. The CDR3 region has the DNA TGCGCCAGCAGTTCCACAGGGTCAACTAATGAAAAACTGTTTTTT.

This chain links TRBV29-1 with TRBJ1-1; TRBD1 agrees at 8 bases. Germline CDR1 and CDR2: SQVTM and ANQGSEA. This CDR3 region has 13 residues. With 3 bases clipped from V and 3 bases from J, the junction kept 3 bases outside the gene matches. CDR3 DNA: TGCAGCGTTGACCAGGACAGGGACACTGAAGCTTTCTTT. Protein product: CSVDQDRDTEAFF.

The CDR3 reads CSVGKGGELFF. In DNA form, the CDR3 reads TGCAGCGTTGGAAAAGGCGGGGAGCTGTTTTTT. The chain uses TRBV29-1 and TRBJ2-2; no firm D call. Germline CDR1 reads SQVTM; CDR2 reads ANQGSEA. The V and J ends lost 4 bases and 7 bases respectively, with 7 bases between them. The CDR3 is 11 amino acids.